A selection of T cell receptor beta chains follows, all from one sample in a study of sequential checkpoint blockade in melanoma. Assay used: immunoSEQ multiplex PCR; TCRdb lists only in-frame clones, some missing. The repertoire holds 40,000 or so clones, 30% to 35% seen once, with 1.5% to 2% in the top ten. The material sequenced was tumor tissue (inferred from file names), taken from a patient given nivolumab and ipilimumab in sequence. Receptor source: a human donor with melanoma. Both conserved end residues are part of each CDR3. Each record gives: CDR3 DNA, CDR3 protein, clone size, D gene, J gene, V gene. D genes are given only for firm matches. Rows may omit the clone size; those that give it use once, few, many or a size class.

cdr3_nt: TGTGCCTGGAGTGTAACAGGGGGCCTCACCCGTTTC; cdr3_aa: CAWSVTGGLTRF; clone_size: -; d_call: TRBD1; j_call: TRBJ1-2; v_call: TRBV30
cdr3_nt: TGCGCCAGCAAAAGGGGACCGCACATCGATGAGCAGTTCTTC; cdr3_aa: CASKRGPHIDEQFF; clone_size: few; d_call: -; j_call: TRBJ2-1; v_call: TRBV4-1
cdr3_nt: TGTGCCAGCAGCTCCGGGGTAAATCAGCCCCAGCATTTT; cdr3_aa: CASSSGVNQPQHF; clone_size: few; d_call: -; j_call: TRBJ1-5; v_call: TRBV7-2
cdr3_nt: TGTGCCAGCAGTTGCCCTGTAATAGCGGGGGCCAACACCTACGAGCAGTACTTC; cdr3_aa: CASSCPVIAGANTYEQYF; clone_size: -; d_call: TRBD2; j_call: TRBJ2-7; v_call: TRBV6-8
cdr3_nt: TGTGCCAGTAGTATAGCTCAGGGAATCACTGAAGCTTTCTTT; cdr3_aa: CASSIAQGITEAFF; clone_size: -; d_call: -; j_call: TRBJ1-1; v_call: TRBV19
cdr3_nt: TGTGCCACCGAATTAAACACAGGGCTGGAATTCGGCTACACCTTC; cdr3_aa: CATELNTGLEFGYTF; clone_size: few; d_call: -; j_call: TRBJ1-2; v_call: TRBV7-6
cdr3_nt: TGTGCCAGCAGCGTAGTACTCTATCTTTTTCCTCAAGAGACCCAGTACTTC; cdr3_aa: CASSVVLYLFPQETQYF; clone_size: -; d_call: -; j_call: TRBJ2-5; v_call: TRBV9
cdr3_nt: TGTGCCTGGAGTCGGGACAAAGGCACAGATACGCAGTATTTT; cdr3_aa: CAWSRDKGTDTQYF; clone_size: -; d_call: -; j_call: TRBJ2-3; v_call: TRBV30
cdr3_nt: TGTGCCAGCAGCTCAGGACAGCCGTGGGGCAATCAGCCCCAGCATTTT; cdr3_aa: CASSSGQPWGNQPQHF; clone_size: -; d_call: -; j_call: TRBJ1-5; v_call: TRBV11-3
cdr3_nt: TGTGCCAGCAGGAGGGGTATTGATGGCTACACCTTC; cdr3_aa: CASRRGIDGYTF; clone_size: many; d_call: -; j_call: TRBJ1-2; v_call: TRBV6-8
cdr3_nt: TGTGCCAGCAGCTTAGGTTTCTCTGGAAACACCATATATTTT; cdr3_aa: CASSLGFSGNTIYF; clone_size: -; d_call: -; j_call: TRBJ1-3; v_call: TRBV9
cdr3_nt: TGTGCCACCTCCTTTGGGGGACAGGGTCAAGAGACCCAGTACTTC; cdr3_aa: CATSFGGQGQETQYF; clone_size: few; d_call: -; j_call: TRBJ2-5; v_call: TRBV12-2
cdr3_nt: TGTGCCAGCAGTTTCTTGGTAGGAGGGGTGTCCCAGTACTTC; cdr3_aa: CASSFLVGGVSQYF; clone_size: -; d_call: -; j_call: TRBJ2-7; v_call: TRBV28
cdr3_nt: TGTGCCAGCGGCCGAGGGACAGGCTCCTACGAGCAGTACTTC; cdr3_aa: CASGRGTGSYEQYF; clone_size: many; d_call: TRBD1; j_call: TRBJ2-7; v_call: TRBV11-1
cdr3_nt: TGTGCCAGCAGTTCCCGGGGGCTCGTCAGGGAAAAACTGTTTTTT; cdr3_aa: CASSSRGLVREKLFF; clone_size: -; d_call: -; j_call: TRBJ1-4; v_call: TRBV6-8
cdr3_nt: TGTGCCATCAGTCCCCGTCGGGGTGTAAGGGGAGACACTGAAGCTTTCTTT; cdr3_aa: CAISPRRGVRGDTEAFF; clone_size: few; d_call: -; j_call: TRBJ1-1; v_call: TRBV6-8
cdr3_nt: TGTGCCAGTAGTGGGAGGGAGGTGAAGGAAAAACTGTTTTTT; cdr3_aa: CASSGREVKEKLFF; clone_size: few; d_call: -; j_call: TRBJ1-4; v_call: TRBV19
cdr3_nt: TGTGCCAGCAGTACGACAGGAAGCAATCAGCCCCAGCATTTT; cdr3_aa: CASSTTGSNQPQHF; clone_size: few; d_call: -; j_call: TRBJ1-5; v_call: TRBV6-8
cdr3_nt: TGTGCCAGCAGCGCAGAGGGGGACGCAGACTACGAGCAGTACTTC; cdr3_aa: CASSAEGDADYEQYF; clone_size: many; d_call: -; j_call: TRBJ2-7; v_call: TRBV9
cdr3_nt: TGCGCCAGCAGTGAGCGACAGGGGGAAAGCGAGCAGTACTTC; cdr3_aa: CASSERQGESEQYF; clone_size: -; d_call: TRBD1; j_call: TRBJ2-7; v_call: TRBV10-2
cdr3_nt: TGCAGCGTTGGTAGGGGGCAAGGCTATGGCTACACCTTC; cdr3_aa: CSVGRGQGYGYTF; clone_size: -; d_call: TRBD1; j_call: TRBJ1-2; v_call: TRBV29-1
cdr3_nt: TGTGCCAGTAGTGAAGGGGGGAGTAGCAATCAGCCCCAGCATTTT; cdr3_aa: CASSEGGSSNQPQHF; clone_size: once; d_call: -; j_call: TRBJ1-5; v_call: TRBV19